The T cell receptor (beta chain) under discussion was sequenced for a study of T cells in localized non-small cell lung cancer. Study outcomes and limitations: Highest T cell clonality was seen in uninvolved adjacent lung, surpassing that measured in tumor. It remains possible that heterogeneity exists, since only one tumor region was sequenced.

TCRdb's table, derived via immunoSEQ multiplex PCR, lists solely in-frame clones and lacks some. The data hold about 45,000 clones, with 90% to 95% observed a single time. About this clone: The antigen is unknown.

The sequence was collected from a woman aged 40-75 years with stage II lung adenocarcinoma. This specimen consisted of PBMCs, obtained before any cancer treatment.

DNA for the CDR3: TGTGCCAGCAGTTTATCCCTAGCGGGGGGGGCAGAGACCCAGTACTTC. Translation gives CASSLSLAGGAETQYF. The chain couples TRBV28 to TRBJ2-5; 12 nucleotides agree with TRBD2. V trimming: 1 base; J trimming: 4 bases; junction bases outside the gene matches: 4. The V gene's germline CDR1 is MDHEN and CDR2 SYDVKM. There are 16 residues in the CDR3.